This record looks at one T cell receptor (beta chain) sequence and its context. Its specificity is unknown. The CDR3 spans 13 residues. CDR1 and CDR2 (germline): SGHRS, YFSETQ. V gave up 3 bases and J gave up 6 bases; unmatched junction bases: 4. Sampled 1 year posttransplant, controls received myeloablative marrow transplants, methotrexate and a calcineurin inhibitor. This entry belongs to a study of T cells after posttransplantation cyclophosphamide. TCRdb's table, derived via immunoSEQ multiplex PCR, lists solely in-frame clones and lacks some. The sample lists 15,000 to 20,000 clones; 85% were seen once. Whole-study results and caveats: Donor-recipient repertoire similarity was low at 1-2 months, rising over year one. Recipient CMV seropositivity and CMV reactivation strongly tracked TRB clonality. Tissue-infiltrating T cells from skin or gut overlapped little with blood T cells.

The source was PBMCs, collected after allogeneic stem cell transplant with calcineurin inhibitor and methotrexate. V and J are TRBV5-1 and TRBJ2-7; 9 bases agree with TRBD1. The sequence came from a female patient younger than 35 who received an allogeneic stem cell transplant from an unrelated donor, was CMV-positive, and had acute and chronic GVHD. Some T cells may trace back to the graft donor. CDR3: CASSSGQGREQYF. CDR3 bases: TGCGCCAGCAGCTCTGGACAGGGGCGCGAGCAGTACTTC. Together with reference TRBV5-1 and TRBJ2-7, the CDR3 gives the full variable domain: KAGVTQTPRYLIKTRGQQVTLSCSPISGHRSVSWYQQTPGQGLQFLFEYFSETQRNKGNFPGRFSGRQFSNSRSEMNVSTLELGDSALYLCASSSGQGREQYFGPGTRLTVT.